This T cell receptor beta chain stems from a study of CD8+ T cells in alopecia areata. Study in general: Patients in the treated group were given tofacitinib by mouth, 5 to 10 mg twice a day.

Investigators sorted PBMCs to obtain both CD4+ and CD8+ T cells. Reverse transcribed after extraction, RNA yielded cDNA as the sequencing template. Profiled with immunoSEQ multiplex PCR; TCRdb holds only in-frame clones, not every one. Of more than 95,000 clones in the sample, approximately 42% were seen once. The specimen sequenced was CD4+ T cells sorted from blood. The sequence came from a human donor with alopecia areata.

CDR3 amino acids: CASSLRQTDTQYF. Written as DNA, the CDR3 is TGTGCCAGCAGCTTAAGGCAGACAGATACGCAGTATTTT. This rearrangement joins TRBV7-2 to TRBJ2-3; D uncertain. The CDR3 totals 13 residues. With 2 bases removed from V and 3 bases from J, the gap between germline ends came to 6 bases. Germline CDR1 and CDR2: SGHTA and FQGNSA. Complete variable domain (other parts from reference TRBV7-2 and TRBJ2-3): GAGVSQSPSNKVTEKGKDVELRCDPISGHTALYWYRQSLGQGLEFLIYFQGNSAPDKSGLPSDRFSAERTGGSVSTLTIQRTQQEDSAVYLCASSLRQTDTQYFGPGTRLTVL.